The 3 T cell receptor beta chains below all came from one sample that was sequenced in a study of molecular identifiers for immune sequencing clone quantification. TCRdb re-analysed the PCR reads in MiXCR, keeping a single row per CDR3 protein. Here the sample spans approximately 500,000 distinct CDR3 sequences, 20% to 25% being singletons. Sequenced sample: naive CD8+ T cells from blood, with Jurkat cell RNA spiked in. Subset in this sample: FACS-sorted CD8+CD4-CCR7+CD45RA+ naive T cells. The receptors derive from a human donor in good health. Some libraries in this study had Jurkat cell RNA spiked in.

This clonotype was detected only a few times. The chain is built from TRBV27 and TRBJ2-3, with TRBD2 matching 12 bases. This CDR3 contains 17 residues. After removal of 3 bases from V and 5 bases from J, the junction contained 9 bases not matched to a gene. Germline assignment: CDR1 MNHEY and CDR2 SMNVEV (reference sequence). The CDR3 DNA follows: TGTGCCAGCAGTTTTGAAGGGCTAGCGGGAGGGCTAGATACGCAGTATTTT. Amino acids: CASSFEGLAGGLDTQYF.

Concerning this clonotype: This clone may be a read error of a much larger clone one base away. The chain recombines TRBV7-9 with TRBJ2-5; 8 bases fit TRBD1. CDR1 SEHNR and CDR2 FQNEAQ come from the germline V gene (reference sequence). The CDR3 has 15 amino acids. CDR3 nucleotides: TGTGCCAACAGCCCCTATGAGACAGGGGAGGAGACCCAGTACTTC. This translates into CANSPYETGEETQYF.

About this clonotype itself: Since a much larger clone is just one base distant, this may be a read error. V and J are TRBV11-2 and TRBJ2-3; D is possibly TRBD1 (6 bases). V was cut by 1 base and J by 2 bases, with 13 bases left in between. CDR3 size: 16 residues. CDR1 and CDR2 from the germline V gene are SGHAT and FQNNGV. CDR3 nucleotides: TGTGCCAGCAGCTTAGGTTACAGGGCCCCCACAGATACGCAGTATTTT. Protein: CASSLGYRAPTDTQYF.